One and the same sample provided the 8 T cell receptor beta chains below, sequenced in a study of regulatory T cells in long-lasting Graves disease. HTBI primers from iRepertoire and Arm-PCR of CDR3 regions yielded the TCR beta libraries. TCRdb analysed the multiplex PCR reads with MiXCR anew, one entry per CDR3 protein. Of approximately 690,000 distinct CDR3 sequences listed, 25% to 35% are singletons. The time point denotes: persistent/refractory GD, antithyroid drugs over 5 years with positive TRAb. From RNA extracted from PBMCs, the TCR library was made. The sequencing here drew on peripheral blood mononuclear cells (PBMCs), taken when the disease was refractory, from a patient treated with antithyroid drugs. Receptors were obtained from a female donor with Graves disease.

This clonotype was seen repeatedly, ten times or more. V usage is TRBV2 and J usage is TRBJ2-7, with unresolved D. Germline V gives CDR1 SNHLY, CDR2 FYNNEI. This CDR3 is built from 12 residues. V shed 6 bases and J shed 1 base, with 7 bases lying between them. CDR3 protein: CASRVGSYEQYF. CDR3 DNA sequence: TGTGCCAGCAGAGTAGGGTCCTACGAGCAGTACTTC.

This chain joins TRBV29-1 and TRBJ2-2; 13 nucleotides align to TRBD2. The CDR3 loop spans 16 amino acids. The ends lost 3 bases at V and 6 bases at J; junction bases unmatched: 7. Germline V gives CDR1 SQVTM, CDR2 ANQGSEA. This CDR3 reads CSVDWTSGSSAGELFF. The CDR3 coding sequence is TGCAGCGTTGATTGGACTAGCGGGAGTTCAGCCGGGGAGCTGTTTTTT.

V is TRBV5-1 and J is TRBJ2-7, with unresolved D. This CDR3 has 14 residues. The germline CDR1 and CDR2 sequences are SGHRS and YFSETQ. Trimming cost V 4 bases and J 3 bases, with 14 bases left between them. The CDR3 is CASSLTLMDYEQYF. For the CDR3, the DNA is TGCGCCAGCAGCCTCACCCTAATGGACTACGAGCAGTACTTC. Based on the CDR3 plus reference TRBV5-1 and TRBJ2-7, the full variable domain is KAGVTQTPRYLIKTRGQQVTLSCSPISGHRSVSWYQQTPGQGLQFLFEYFSETQRNKGNFPGRFSGRQFSNSRSEMNVSTLELGDSALYLCASSLTLMDYEQYFGPGTRLTVT.

Here the CDR3 reads CASSVGWVNTEAFF. Here the CDR3 DNA reads TGTGCCAGCAGCGTAGGTTGGGTTAACACTGAAGCTTTCTTT. The chain links TRBV9 to TRBJ1-1; D uncertain. Trimming pared 0 bases from V and 2 bases from J, leaving 8 bases between. The germline V gene has CDR1 SGDLS and CDR2 YYNGEE. The CDR3 has 14 residues.

The table lists this clonotype with many counts. The chain is built from TRBV6-1 and TRBJ1-5; no clear D. The germline V gene encodes CDR1 MNHNS and CDR2 SASEGT. The CDR3 runs to 15 residues. Trimming took 2 bases from V and 5 from J, leaving 13 bases between them. DNA of the CDR3: TGTGCCAGCAGTGAACGGGTACCTACACATCAGCCCCAGCATTTT. Its translation: CASSERVPTHQPQHF.

This clonotype was picked up many times. The chain couples TRBV6-1 to TRBJ1-5; D unresolved. Trimming stripped 1 base from V and 12 bases from J, with 19 bases between. Germline V gene lookup returns CDR1 MNHNS and CDR2 SASEGT. There are 15 residues in the CDR3. The CDR3 here is CASSEVSPLGSFQHF. In DNA, the CDR3 is TGTGCCAGCAGTGAAGTGTCGCCTCTCGGCTCCTTCCAGCATTTT.

The genes are TRBV20-1 and TRBJ1-6; 7 bases map to TRBD1. V shed 5 bases, J shed 8 bases, and the junction held 15 bases outside the gene matches. There are 16 residues in the CDR3. CDR1 DFQATT and CDR2 SNEGSKA come from the germline V gene (reference sequence). This chain's CDR3 is CSAERISGGLYSPLHF. CDR3 sequence (DNA): TGCAGTGCTGAGAGGATCTCAGGGGGTCTCTATTCACCCCTCCACTTT.

V is TRBV9 and J is TRBJ2-5; the D gene is possibly TRBD2 (5 bases). The CDR3 has 15 residues. With 4 bases removed from V and 3 bases from J, the gap between germline ends came to 16 bases. Germline V gene sequence: CDR1 SGDLS, CDR2 YYNGEE. Here the CDR3 DNA reads TGTGCCAGCAGCCCCCCCACGGGGTTGGAAGAGACCCAGTACTTC. Encoded protein: CASSPPTGLEETQYF.